A selection of T cell receptor beta chains follows, all from one sample in a study of graft-versus-host responses after intestinal transplantation. Using immunoSEQ multiplex PCR, the repertoire was profiled, and TCRdb retains in-frame clones only, with some absent. There are 130,000 to 150,000 clones in the sample; around nine tenths occur only once, and about 0.19% lies in the top ten. No antigen has been identified for these receptors. Sequences were derived from unstimulated CD4+ T cells sorted from spleen or lymph node cells, sampled before intestinal transplant. These receptors originate from a human donor who received an intestinal transplant. CDR3s leave out the opening cysteine and the closing phenylalanine or tryptophan. Each record gives: V gene, clone size, J gene, CDR3 protein. A clone size is listed for some rows: how often the clone was seen (once, few, many), or a class if it is expanded.

V: TRBV2
size: -
J: TRBJ2-3
CDR3: ASTKPGSDTQY

V: TRBV28
size: -
J: TRBJ2-1
CDR3: ASRASLATNEQF

V: TRBV5-1
size: -
J: TRBJ2-1
CDR3: ASSPRESSYNEQF

V: TRBV18
size: -
J: TRBJ1-4
CDR3: ASSQFVNEKLF

V: TRBV5-5
size: -
J: TRBJ1-5
CDR3: ASSLAMFAAQPQH

V: TRBV21-1
size: -
J: TRBJ2-1
CDR3: ASSIRNRLDEQF

V: TRBV5-6
size: -
J: TRBJ2-1
CDR3: ASSRTRGRLFNEQF

V: TRBV7-8
size: -
J: TRBJ2-1
CDR3: ASSFKAAPSRESYNEQF

V: TRBV6-6
size: -
J: -
CDR3: ASSYGVEQY

V: TRBV7-2
size: -
J: TRBJ2-7
CDR3: ASSPIGVWSYEQY

V: TRBV19
size: -
J: TRBJ1-5
CDR3: ASSMNRASGQPQH

V: TRBV7-9
size: -
J: TRBJ1-2
CDR3: ASSLRTGLVDYGYT

V: TRBV28
size: -
J: TRBJ2-3
CDR3: ASSLGGGRLRDGETDTQY

V: TRBV5-6
size: -
J: TRBJ1-2
CDR3: ASSRGQGARDGYT

V: TRBV9
size: -
J: TRBJ2-1
CDR3: ASSVTTRGRSSYNEQF

V: TRBV29-1
size: -
J: TRBJ2-5
CDR3: SVADFRQETQY

V: TRBV5-5
size: -
J: TRBJ2-1
CDR3: ASSLADLEQF

V: TRBV27
size: -
J: TRBJ2-7
CDR3: ASSRTSGSYEQY

V: TRBV6-1
size: -
J: TRBJ2-5
CDR3: ASRTSGQETQY

V: TRBV5-1
size: -
J: TRBJ1-2
CDR3: ASTIGTSPGTRAGGYT

V: TRBV19
size: -
J: TRBJ2-2
CDR3: ASSIRGGANTGELF

V: TRBV5-1
size: -
J: TRBJ2-7
CDR3: ASSLGMGLAGGFTYEQY

V: TRBV19
size: -
J: TRBJ2-1
CDR3: ASSRVVDEQF

V: TRBV18
size: -
J: TRBJ2-7
CDR3: ASSSRAGGGTGGPYEQY

V: TRBV19
size: -
J: TRBJ1-2
CDR3: ASSIEDRGNGYT

V: TRBV30
size: once
J: TRBJ1-6
CDR3: AWRGTGGSPLH

V: TRBV4-2
size: -
J: TRBJ2-3
CDR3: ASSQDGAGVVDTQY

V: TRBV29-1
size: once
J: TRBJ1-3
CDR3: SVDVRDSGNTIY

V: TRBV6-1
size: -
J: TRBJ2-2
CDR3: ASSEEARATGELF

V: TRBV11-3
size: -
J: TRBJ2-3
CDR3: ASSLDGAGPPTDTQY

V: TRBV5-1
size: -
J: TRBJ2-7
CDR3: ASSTQGDTPEQY

V: TRBV7-2
size: -
J: TRBJ2-3
CDR3: ASGPEFWADTQY

V: TRBV5-1
size: once
J: TRBJ2-7
CDR3: ASSYLRTSSSYEQY

V: TRBV19
size: -
J: TRBJ2-5
CDR3: ASSPEVRETQY

V: TRBV9
size: -
J: TRBJ2-3
CDR3: ASSVGGQGGTDTQY

V: TRBV6-1
size: -
J: TRBJ2-7
CDR3: ASRDSSYEQY

V: TRBV18
size: -
J: TRBJ1-5
CDR3: ASSEDSLPNQPQH